The 12 T cell receptor beta chains in this list originate from one sample, sequenced in a study of blood T cells in healthy people across ages. A sample-barcoded 5' primer and a J-beta primer mix were used in a second PCR of roughly 7 to 11 cycles. MiXCR, run by TCRdb on the 5' RACE reads, gives a single entry per CDR3 protein. The data contain roughly 730,000 distinct CDR3 sequences, 56% of them seen just once; the ten biggest clones take up about a quarter. The sample was blood. These TCRs come from a man aged 40-55 years in good health.

This clonotype was picked up many times. The V gene is TRBV6-6, the J gene TRBJ2-3; perhaps TRBD2 as D (6 bases). The germline V and J ends were trimmed by 8 bases and 8 bases, with 11 bases remaining between them. This CDR3 spans 11 amino acids. Germline V gene data show CDR1 as MNHNY and CDR2 as SVGAGI (reference sequence). The CDR3 nucleotides are TGTGCCAGCTGGGGAGGAGGTACGCAGTATTTT. Translation gives CASWGGGTQYF.

The chain has TRBV27 and TRBJ2-4, with a tentative D call TRBD2 (5 bases). Gene TRBJ2-7 matches the end of the DNA better, so the J call may be wrong. Germline V gene lookup returns CDR1 MNHEY and CDR2 SMNVEV (reference sequence). The CDR3 has 14 residues. The CDR3 DNA reads as TGTGCCAGCAGTCCATTCGGGATATACTACGAGCAGTACTTC. Translation gives CASSPFGIYYEQYF.

The chain has TRBV11-1 and TRBJ1-4; no definite D call. Germline V gene sequence: CDR1 SGHAT, CDR2 FQDESV (reference sequence). The CDR3 loop spans 15 amino acids. Trimming took off 5 bases at V and 7 bases at J, with 17 bases between the two ends. The CDR3 DNA sequence: TGTGCCAGCAGCAAGAACACGGTAGGAGTTGAAAAACTGTTTTTT. As protein: CASSKNTVGVEKLFF.

The J gene is TRBJ2-1, the V gene TRBV25-1; no reliable D call. The CDR3 is made up of 13 amino acids. Trimming pared 1 base from V and 9 bases from J, leaving 10 bases between. Germline V lookup: CDR1 MGHDK, CDR2 SYGVNS. The CDR3 DNA follows: TGTGCCAGCAGTGAATCTAGAGCACTTGAGCAGTTCTTC. This translates into CASSESRALEQFF.

CDR3 amino acids: CASSHEPGPSYEQYF. CDR3 in DNA: TGTGCCAGCAGCCATGAACCGGGCCCATCCTACGAGCAGTACTTC. The V gene is TRBV7-6, the J gene TRBJ2-7; no clear D gene. This CDR3 spans 15 amino acids. V gave up 5 bases and J gave up 1 base, with 15 bases separating them. The germline gives CDR1 SGHVS, CDR2 FNYEAQ.

This clonotype has more than one count but fewer than ten. The rearrangement joins TRBV29-1 to TRBJ2-1; D assignment may be TRBD1 or TRBD2 (6 bases each). Trimming cost V 8 bases and J 0 bases, with 14 bases left between them. Per the germline V gene, CDR1 is SQVTM and CDR2 is ANQGSEA. CDR3 size: 14 residues. In DNA form, the CDR3 reads TGCAGCCCCTGGGGGGCCGGCTCCTACAATGAGCAGTTCTTC. Translated: CSPWGAGSYNEQFF.

About this clonotype itself: A much more abundant neighbour one base away suggests this may be a read error. This chain connects TRBV12-3 or TRBV12-4 to TRBJ1-2, with a tentative D call TRBD1 (5 bases). The CDR3 runs 16 residues. The V end lost 1 base, the J end lost 8 bases, and 20 bases lay between the germline ends. The CDR3 coding sequence is TGTGCCAGCAGTTTAGATAAGGCAGGGCCTGGGGACGGCTACACCTTC. Amino acids: CASSLDKAGPGDGYTF.

This chain uses TRBV28 with TRBJ1-5; 7 nucleotides align to TRBD1. This CDR3 comprises 16 residues. V lost 0 bases and J lost 2; bases outside the gene matches: 4. Germline CDR1 reads MDHEN; CDR2 reads SYDVKM. The CDR3 bases are TGTGCCAGCAGTTTATGGGCGGGGACAGGCAATCAGCCCCAGCATTTT. Protein: CASSLWAGTGNQPQHF.

This clonotype showed up just a few times. The genes are TRBV7-2 and TRBJ2-1, with D tentatively TRBD2 (6 bases). The CDR3 covers 14 residues. V lost 2 bases and J lost 8, with 13 bases in between. CDR1 SGHTA and CDR2 FQGNSA come from the germline V gene. The CDR3 protein is CASSLRRESDEQFF. The CDR3, as DNA: TGTGCCAGCAGCTTACGTCGGGAGAGCGATGAGCAGTTCTTC.

This chain links TRBV28 with TRBJ2-2; weak D call: TRBD1 (6 bases). This CDR3 region has 13 residues. V lost 8 bases, J lost 1 base, and 8 bases lay in between. Germline loops: CDR1 MDHEN, CDR2 SYDVKM. The CDR3 protein is CASLQGNTGELFF. The CDR3 DNA sequence: TGTGCCAGCCTACAGGGGAACACCGGGGAGCTGTTTTTT. The full variable domain, in which reference TRBV28 and TRBJ2-2 provide the parts outside the CDR3, is DVKVTQSSRYLVKRTGEKVFLECVQDMDHENMFWYRQDPGLGLRLIYFSYDVKMKEKGDIPEGYSVSREKKERFSLILESASTNQTSMYLCASLQGNTGELFFGEGSRLTVL.

This clonotype has more than one count but fewer than ten. The J gene is TRBJ1-1, the V gene TRBV5-5; D possibly corresponds to TRBD1 (5 bases). Trimming left V 1 base short and J 6 bases short, with 7 bases between. The CDR3 is 12 amino acids. The germline V gene has CDR1 SGHKS and CDR2 YYEKEE (reference sequence). The CDR3 DNA reads TGTGCCAGCAGCTTGTCAGGGTCTGAAGCTTTCTTT. Protein sequence: CASSLSGSEAFF.

This clonotype was picked up a small number of times. This chain joins TRBV3-1 and TRBJ1-6; possibly TRBD1 for D (5 bases). Germline V gives CDR1 LGHDT, CDR2 YNNKEL (reference sequence). Trimming cost V 0 bases and J 7 bases, with 10 bases left between them. The CDR3 is made up of 15 amino acids. CDR3 residues: CASSQDGGRNSPLHF. CDR3 DNA sequence: TGTGCCAGCAGCCAAGATGGGGGGAGGAATTCACCCCTCCACTTT.